Each of the 27 T cell receptor beta chains below was sequenced from the same sample in a study of T cells in Graves' hyperthyroidism and ophthalmopathy. Amplification yielded TCR beta CDR3 regions, with RNA transcripts as the source. The HTBI primer set drove a first-round RT-PCR of the TCR CDR3. TCRdb ran MiXCR on the multiplex PCR reads and lists one entry per CDR3 protein. Of 550,000 to 600,000 distinct CDR3 sequences in the sample, 35% to 55% were seen once. Sequenced: peripheral blood or thyroid tissue (not recorded which). Receptors were obtained from an adult woman with Graves' disease, either hyperthyroidism or ophthalmopathy (not recorded which).

J is TRBJ1-5 and V is TRBV9; 7 nucleotides match TRBD1. The V and J ends lost 0 bases and 3 bases, in that order; junction bases with no gene match: 3. There are 15 residues in the CDR3. Looked up from germline, CDR1 is SGDLS and CDR2 is YYNGEE. As DNA, the CDR3 is TGTGCCAGCAGCGTAGGGACAGGCTACAATCAGCCCCAGCATTTT. Translating it yields CASSVGTGYNQPQHF.

This clonotype came up once. V usage is TRBV7-2 and J usage is TRBJ1-3; D might be TRBD1 (6 bases). V was shortened by 4 bases and J by 7 bases, with 11 bases between the two germline ends. The CDR3 extends over 13 amino acids. The germline V gene has CDR1 SGHTA and CDR2 FQGNSA. The CDR3 nucleotides are TGTGCCAGCAGCTATTCGCAGGGGAACACCATATATTTT. Translating gives CASSYSQGNTIYF.

In regard to this clonotype: A much larger clone differs by one base, so this may be a read error. The chain carries TRBV4-1 and TRBJ1-2; D remains unclear. This CDR3 has 13 residues. Germline V gene data show CDR1 as MGHRA and CDR2 as YSYEKL. The CDR3 is CTSSQDLPSGYTF. The CDR3 DNA follows: TGCACCAGCAGCCAAGATCTTCCGAGTGGCTACACCTTC.

In this sample, this clonotype turned up many times. V is TRBV6-5 and J is TRBJ1-6, with unresolved D. Trimming shortened V by 2 bases and J by 8 bases, and 16 bases separated the two germline ends. CDR1 and CDR2 (germline): MNHEY, SVGAGI. The CDR3 contains 16 residues. The CDR3 DNA is TGTGCCAGCAGTTACGTTACAACCGCTGGGGATTCACCCCTCCACTTT. This gives the protein CASSYVTTAGDSPLHF.

This clonotype appeared many times. The rearrangement uses TRBV15 and TRBJ2-7; D is unclear. The germline V and J ends were trimmed by 5 bases and 3 bases, with 11 bases remaining between them. Germline V gene lookup returns CDR1 LNHNV and CDR2 YYDKDF (reference sequence). This CDR3 has 13 residues. CDR3 protein: CATSSIPSYEQYF. DNA for the CDR3: TGTGCCACCAGCTCGATACCCAGCTACGAGCAGTACTTC.

A single count supports this clonotype. The chain is built from TRBV9 and TRBJ2-5; a possible D gene is TRBD1 (5 bases). Trimming took off 3 bases at V and 5 bases at J, with 17 bases between the two ends. The CDR3 has 15 amino acids. Germline CDR1 reads SGDLS; CDR2 reads YYNGEE. The CDR3 loop is CASSDPIDSRETQYF. CDR3 nucleotides: TGTGCCAGCAGCGACCCCATCGACAGTCGGGAGACCCAGTACTTC.

This chain joins TRBV7-9 and TRBJ2-7; D might be TRBD1 (6 bases). This CDR3 has 14 residues. Trimming removed 5 bases at V and 4 bases at J, with 15 bases between. Germline V gene data show CDR1 as SEHNR and CDR2 as FQNEAQ (reference sequence). CDR3 DNA sequence: TGTGCCAGCAGCCCCCAGGGGCGAGAGTACGAGCAGTACTTC. This translates into CASSPQGREYEQYF.

Ten or more counts support this clonotype. This chain links TRBV28 with TRBJ2-5, with 7 nucleotides matching TRBD2. This CDR3 comprises 13 residues. Germline-derived CDR1 and CDR2 are MDHEN and SYDVKM. V was clipped by 5 bases and J by 3 bases; unmatched bases: 3. The DNA for the CDR3 is TGTGCCAGCAGTGAGGCGGGGGAAGAGACCCAGTACTTC. Translated, it gives CASSEAGEETQYF.

The chain employs TRBV10-3 and TRBJ2-7, with D possibly matching TRBD1 (5 bases). Looked up from germline, CDR1 is ENHRY and CDR2 is SYGVKD. The CDR3 consists of 11 residues. V dropped 6 bases and J dropped 6 bases, with 9 bases sitting between them. The DNA of the CDR3 is TGTGCCATCAGAGCAGGGATCGAGCAGTACTTC. It encodes CAIRAGIEQYF.

Ten or more counts support this clonotype. The genes are TRBV7-9 and TRBJ2-7; 7 bases agree with TRBD1. Germline lookup yields CDR1 SEHNR and CDR2 FQNEAQ (reference sequence). Losses at the gene ends were 8 bases for V and 5 bases for J; bases not matched to a gene: 9. The CDR3 consists of 13 residues. CDR3 sequence reads: CASQTGSSNEQYF. CDR3 coding DNA: TGTGCCAGCCAGACAGGGAGCTCTAACGAGCAGTACTTC.

The gene calls are TRBV5-1 and TRBJ1-1; 9 nucleotides match TRBD1. The CDR3 totals 15 residues. The J segment lost 4 bases and the V segment lost 4 bases, leaving 8 bases of the junction unmatched. The germline gives CDR1 SGHRS, CDR2 YFSETQ. CDR3 loop: CASSMGTGRSTEAFF. As DNA, the CDR3 is TGCGCCAGCAGCATGGGGACAGGGAGGTCCACTGAAGCTTTCTTT.

This clonotype appeared many times. V and J are TRBV4-1 and TRBJ1-5, with a weak D call TRBD1 (5 bases). CDR3 size: 17 residues. The germline gives CDR1 MGHRA, CDR2 YSYEKL. Trimming left V 0 bases short and J 6 bases short, with 18 bases between. The CDR3 loop reads CASSQEFGGMWGQPQHF. CDR3 sequence (DNA): TGCGCCAGCAGCCAAGAGTTCGGGGGAATGTGGGGTCAGCCCCAGCATTTT.

With regard to this clonotype: This may arise from a read error, as a much more abundant clone is one base away. The V and J genes are TRBV7-2 and TRBJ2-2; D might be TRBD2 (6 bases). CDR1 and CDR2 from the germline V gene are SGHTA and FQGNSA. The CDR3 totals 14 residues. CDR3 sequence reads: CAGSFRGTTGELFF. In DNA, the CDR3 is TGTGCCGGCAGCTTTCGGGGGACCACCGGGGAGCTGTTTTTT.

The chain recombines TRBV20-1 with TRBJ2-5; D possibly corresponds to TRBD2 (5 bases). The CDR3 spans 14 residues. V was trimmed by 1 base and J by 5 bases, leaving 14 bases between them. Germline values: CDR1 DFQATT, CDR2 SNEGSKA (reference sequence). The CDR3 reads CSARGSQRGETQYF. The CDR3 nucleotides are TGCAGTGCTAGAGGTTCCCAGCGCGGGGAGACCCAGTACTTC.

Many counts were recorded for this clonotype. V and J are TRBV15 and TRBJ1-5; D gene uncertain. The CDR3 has 18 residues. V lost 0 bases to trimming and J lost 6 bases, with 21 bases between them. Germline values: CDR1 LNHNV, CDR2 YYDKDF (reference sequence). DNA for the CDR3: TGTGCCACCAGCAGAGATCCGGTAACCTTTAGCATCGGTCAGCCCCAGCATTTT. This encodes CATSRDPVTFSIGQPQHF.

This clonotype showed up many times. This chain links TRBV11-2 with TRBJ2-2, with unresolved D. Trimming took 6 bases from V and 6 from J, leaving 14 bases between them. Germline V CDR1 and CDR2: SGHAT, FQNNGV. The CDR3 extends over 14 amino acids. CDR3 loop: CASSQRPLAGELFF. CDR3 DNA sequence: TGTGCCAGCAGTCAACGGCCCTTGGCCGGGGAGCTGTTTTTT.

This chain uses TRBV20-1 with TRBJ1-1, with D hard to call. The CDR3 is made up of 13 amino acids. Germline lookup yields CDR1 DFQATT and CDR2 SNEGSKA (reference sequence). V shed 6 bases and J shed 1 base, with 12 bases lying between them. In nucleotides, the CDR3 is TGCAGTGCCAGCAGCCCACCGAACACTGAAGCTTTCTTT. Its translation: CSASSPPNTEAFF.

In its sample, this clonotype was seen many times. The rearrangement links TRBV4-1 to TRBJ2-5, with 7 bases lining up with TRBD2. Looked up from germline, CDR1 is MGHRA and CDR2 is YSYEKL. V gave up 1 base and J gave up 0 bases; unmatched junction bases: 5. This CDR3 has 16 residues. The CDR3 reads CASSQVGSGHQETQYF. In DNA, the CDR3 is TGCGCCAGCAGCCAAGTTGGTAGCGGGCACCAAGAGACCCAGTACTTC.

This clonotype was picked up one time. The chain couples TRBV9 to TRBJ1-1; 7 nucleotides match TRBD1. The length of the CDR3 is 12 residues. Germline V gene sequence: CDR1 SGDLS, CDR2 YYNGEE. The V gene end was trimmed by 0 bases and the J gene end by 10 bases; junction bases not matched to a gene: 3. CDR3 amino acids: CASSVVEGAAFF. The DNA of the CDR3 is TGTGCCAGCAGCGTAGTGGAGGGGGCAGCTTTCTTT.

The chain joins TRBV10-3 to TRBJ1-3; unclear D gene. The germline V and J ends were trimmed by 0 bases and 0 bases, with 6 bases remaining between them. Germline CDR1 is ENHRY and CDR2 is SYGVKD. The CDR3 is 15 residues long. CDR3 DNA sequence: TGTGCCATCAGTGAGTCGGTCCTCTCTGGAAACACCATATATTTT. Protein product: CAISESVLSGNTIYF.

This clonotype was counted between two and nine times. This chain uses TRBV25-1 with TRBJ1-6, with a tentative D call TRBD1 (5 bases). The CDR3 runs 16 residues. Per germline, CDR1 MGHDK and CDR2 SYGVNS. DNA of the CDR3: TGTGCTAGCTTAGATCCGGGACTGAACTATAATTCACCCCTCCACTTT. Encoded protein: CASLDPGLNYNSPLHF.

The chain recombines TRBV20-1 with TRBJ1-5; D remains unclear. Trimming left V 3 bases short and J 0 bases short, with 15 bases between. The CDR3 extends over 16 amino acids. The V gene's germline CDR1 is DFQATT and CDR2 SNEGSKA (reference sequence). CDR3 DNA sequence: TGCAGTGCTAGTGGGGTCGAGTTACATAGCAATCAGCCCCAGCATTTT. Amino acids: CSASGVELHSNQPQHF.

The V gene is TRBV27, the J gene TRBJ1-6; 11 bases are a match to TRBD1. Germline trimming cut 2 bases from V and 8 bases from J; bases unmatched to any gene: 5. Germline V gives CDR1 MNHEY, CDR2 SMNVEV (reference sequence). CDR3 length: 16 residues. The CDR3 protein is CASSLPGQGGYSPLHF. The CDR3 DNA reads TGTGCCAGCAGTTTACCGGGACAGGGGGGGTATTCACCCCTCCACTTT.

This clonotype was counted many times. V gene TRBV7-2 combines with J gene TRBJ2-3; possibly TRBD2 for D (5 bases). Germline V lookup: CDR1 SGHTA, CDR2 FQGNSA. Deletions cut 5 bases from V and 0 bases from J, with 18 bases between. The CDR3 spans 17 residues. In DNA, the CDR3 is TGTGCCAGCAGCGGTAGGCTGACTGGACTTAGCACAGATACGCAGTATTTT. Translating gives CASSGRLTGLSTDTQYF.

V gene TRBV29-1 combines with J gene TRBJ2-7, with D unclear. Trimming cost V 4 bases and J 4 bases, with 11 bases left between them. From germline, CDR1 is SQVTM and CDR2 ANQGSEA. CDR3 length equals 12 residues. CDR3 sequence reads: CSVGGRSYEQYF. DNA for the CDR3: TGCAGCGTTGGAGGACGAAGTTACGAGCAGTACTTC.

This clonotype was seen repeatedly, ten times or more. The chain employs TRBV9 and TRBJ1-3; 7 bases are shared with TRBD1. The CDR3 extends over 16 amino acids. Germline CDR1 and CDR2: SGDLS and YYNGEE. The V and J ends lost 2 bases and 0 bases, in that order; junction bases with no gene match: 5. The CDR3 here is CASSVTPGGSGNTIYF. CDR3 nucleotide sequence: TGTGCCAGCAGCGTTACTCCAGGGGGCTCTGGAAACACCATATATTTT.

The rearrangement links TRBV12-3 or TRBV12-4 to TRBJ2-2, with no clear D. The CDR3 consists of 11 residues. Trimming removed 3 bases from V and 8 bases from J, with 4 bases in between. This CDR3 reads CASSFEGELFF. The CDR3 DNA is TGTGCCAGCAGTTTTGAGGGGGAGCTGTTTTTT.